This T cell receptor beta chain originates from a study of human T cells and chemical hapten exposure (dated by TCRdb to 2020 to 2022). With regard to the full study: For sensitization, 2% DPC in acetone was applied to a 2 cm by 2 cm area of upper inner arm skin. Throughout the roughly 24-week study period, patients were also given weekly therapeutic DPC doses on the scalp. For TCR sequencing, blood came from twenty-nine alopecia patients at anywhere from one to four time points (pre-sensitization, 2, 6 and 24 weeks). Peripheral blood TCR repertoire changes were tracked in vivo in alopecia patients during primary and secondary sensitization to the hapten diphenylcyclopropenone (DPC). Libraries were pooled for sequencing, and variation in per-sample TCR yields was attributed mainly to small differences in library volumes within the pool. Blood samples were taken from patients before sensitization (week 0) and then at 2, 6 and about 24 weeks after DPC sensitization. Patch testing was performed on the upper back with Finn chambers containing 0.01% DPC, and the patch tests were scored after 6 days according to International Contact Dermatitis Research Group standards. Most of the patients in the cohort were female, and the cohort covered alopecia areata with under or over 50% scalp involvement, alopecia totalis and alopecia universalis. What the research found in general, with its limitations: Significantly more large CDR3 similarity clusters were formed by expanded TCRs than by pre-sensitization or healthy control sets, consistent with antigen-driven responses. All patients had alopecia, a presumed autoimmune disease, so their immune response might differ from that of healthy individuals. The number of TCRs above 1 in 1000 frequency did not change with DPC sensitization; there was no evidence of global repertoire structure alterations. The number of PT1 expanded TCRs positively correlated with patch test score, significant at thresholds 8, 16 and 32 but not 4. Repeated subsampling changed both the strength of the expansion versus patch-test correlation and the threshold at which the correlation became significant.

From its cysteine to its phenylalanine, the CDR3 spans 11 amino acids. CDR3 DNA only is kept here, 33 bases in frame from base 1. With regard to this clonotype: The antigen this receptor binds is unknown. Within one base of it there is no much larger clone, and no base qualities were kept.

Preparation of the library involved RACE. Sequencing was carried out with a NextSeq 500. During library preparation, unique molecular identifiers were attached to individual cDNA molecules so that TCRs could be counted quantitatively and reproducibly. Each blood RNA sample was used to sequence both TCR alpha and TCR beta chains. The original pipeline was this. A median of approximately 96,000 TCRs per sample was observed, with a range of about 23,224 to 690,600. The Decombinator software suite was used to annotate V, J and CDR3 in the TCR reads. Every sample was subsampled to the same number of TCRs (28,000) for the PS versus PT1 abundance plots. Expanded TCRs were defined as absent before sensitization and observed at least eight times at the 2-week time point. TCRdb reprocessing: public reads trimmed at Q25 with fastp, clones called with MiXCR, in-frame beta chains kept. Here each entry gathers all rows of one CDR3 protein and keeps the most common genes and DNA. What appears here as the V and J calls and clone size reflects TCRdb's work, not the paper's. This sample gives around 330,000 distinct CDR3 sequences in total; 5.5% of them show up just once. Over 7% of the sample comes from the top ten.

Read against the paper, the sample's time point label means: pre-sensitization, week 0. The sample's treatment or condition label, decoded: therapeutic diphenylcyclopropenone sensitization with weekly scalp DPC. Blood at each patch-test visit was drawn before the patch test was applied. Eligible patients were aged 18 to 70, diagnosed with alopecia, deemed suitable for DPC therapy, and excluded if pregnant. Total RNA was extracted from unfractionated whole blood that had been collected in Tempus Blood RNA tubes. The sequence came from a woman aged 18-29 years with alopecia areata. Some clones in this sample may be carry-over from other donors' samples. This sample comprised whole blood, obtained in connection with sensitization to the hapten diphenylcyclopropenone (DPC). The chain is encoded by TRBV21-1 joined to TRBJ2-3; the table's D call of TRBD2 was not tested on the DNA. TRBV21-1 is given as a pseudogene. The bases read TGTGCCAGCAGCACCCGGTCCCGCTGGTATTTT. Translated, this is CASSTRSRWYF.